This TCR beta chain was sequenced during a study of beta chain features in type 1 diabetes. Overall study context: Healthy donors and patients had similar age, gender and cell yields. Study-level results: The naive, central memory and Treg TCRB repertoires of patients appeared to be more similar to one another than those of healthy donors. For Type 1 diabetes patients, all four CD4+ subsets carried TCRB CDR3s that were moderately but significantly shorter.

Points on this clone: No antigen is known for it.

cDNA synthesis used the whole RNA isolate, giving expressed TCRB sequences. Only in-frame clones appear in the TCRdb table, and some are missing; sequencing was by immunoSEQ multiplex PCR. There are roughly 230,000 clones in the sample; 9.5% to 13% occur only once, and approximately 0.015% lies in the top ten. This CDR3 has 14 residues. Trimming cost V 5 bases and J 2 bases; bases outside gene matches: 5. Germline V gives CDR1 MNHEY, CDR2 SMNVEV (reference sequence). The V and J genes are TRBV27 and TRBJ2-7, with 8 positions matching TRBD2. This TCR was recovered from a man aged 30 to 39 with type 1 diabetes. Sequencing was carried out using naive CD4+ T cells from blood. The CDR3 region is CASSRRGGPYEQYF. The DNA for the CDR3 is TGTGCCAGCAGTCGCCGGGGGGGACCCTACGAGCAGTACTTC.